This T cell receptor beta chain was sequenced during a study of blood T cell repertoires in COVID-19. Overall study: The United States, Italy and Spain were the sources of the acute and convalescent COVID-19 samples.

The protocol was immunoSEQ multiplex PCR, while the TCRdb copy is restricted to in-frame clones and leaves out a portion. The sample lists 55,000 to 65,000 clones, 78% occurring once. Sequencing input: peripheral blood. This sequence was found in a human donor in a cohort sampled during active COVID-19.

CDR3 DNA: TGTGCCAGCTCACTAAACTACAATGAGCAGTTCTTC. Protein product: CASSLNYNEQFF. The rearrangement joins TRBV18 to TRBJ2-1; D unclear. V dropped 4 bases and J dropped 3 bases, with 4 bases sitting between them. The germline V gene encodes CDR1 KGHSH and CDR2 LQKENI. This CDR3 region has 12 residues.